This entry lists 8 T cell receptor beta chains sequenced from one sample in a study of blood T cells in healthy people across ages. With a J-beta primer mix and a sample-barcoded 5' primer, a second PCR ran about 6 to 11 cycles. TCRdb ran MiXCR on the 5' RACE reads and lists one entry per CDR3 protein. This sample has roughly 1,700,000 distinct CDR3 sequences, with roughly 30% found just once. Specimen: blood. These receptor sequences come from a woman between 25 and 40 years old in good health.

This rearrangement joins TRBV5-6 to TRBJ2-1; 9 bases fit TRBD2. The length of the CDR3 is 16 residues. V shed 4 bases and J 7 bases; nucleotides not matched to a gene: 12. Germline loops: CDR1 SGHDT, CDR2 YYEEEE. CDR3 sequence: CASSPQVREGGNEQFF. CDR3 in DNA: TGTGCCAGCAGCCCTCAAGTGCGGGAGGGAGGGAATGAGCAGTTCTTC.

This clonotype was counted only a few times. The DNA of the CDR3 is TGCGCCAGCAGCTTGCGGCAGGGGGCGGATGGCTACACCTTC. It translates to CASSLRQGADGYTF. The genes are TRBV5-1 and TRBJ1-2; 8 bases match TRBD1. The CDR3 sequence is 14 residues long. Losses at the gene ends were 1 base for V and 6 bases for J; bases not matched to a gene: 5. In germline, CDR1 is SGHRS, CDR2 YFSETQ.

The table lists this clonotype with a few counts. J is TRBJ2-5 and V is TRBV12-3 or TRBV12-4, with 9 bases matching TRBD2. Judging by the DNA end, TRBJ2-7 fits better; the J call may be wrong. The CDR3 is 14 amino acids. The CDR3 loop is CASTPGGGGVEQYF. The CDR3 nucleotides read TGTGCCAGCACCCCAGGTGGCGGGGGGGTCGAGCAGTACTTC.

This clonotype was seen a few times. V usage is TRBV2 and J usage is TRBJ2-6; D gene uncertain. The ends were cut back, 5 bases at V and 0 bases at J, with 8 bases in the middle. The CDR3 is 15 amino acids. The germline V gene has CDR1 SNHLY and CDR2 FYNNEI. CDR3 amino acids: CASSREYSGANVLTF. Here the CDR3 DNA reads TGTGCCAGCAGTAGAGAGTACTCTGGGGCCAACGTCCTGACTTTC.

The rearrangement links TRBV7-2 to TRBJ2-1; D is perhaps TRBD2 (6 bases). Trimming took off 4 bases at V and 4 bases at J, with 14 bases between the two ends. Germline CDR1 reads SGHTA; CDR2 reads FQGNSA. CDR3 length: 15 residues. As DNA, the CDR3 is TGTGCCAGCAGCTCCGGGACTTCAAGATACAATGAGCAGTTCTTC. It codes for CASSSGTSRYNEQFF.

This clonotype was counted between two and nine times. This chain joins TRBV12-3 or TRBV12-4 and TRBJ1-6, with D possibly matching TRBD1 (6 bases). V gave up 5 bases and J gave up 6 bases, with 14 bases separating them. The length of the CDR3 is 15 residues. For the CDR3, the DNA is TGTGCCAGCAGTCCACAGGGTACTGGTAATTCACCCCTCCACTTT. Translating it yields CASSPQGTGNSPLHF.

The chain recombines TRBV9 with TRBJ2-1; possibly TRBD1 or TRBD2 for D (6 bases each). There are 16 residues in the CDR3. The germline V gene encodes CDR1 SGDLS and CDR2 YYNGEE. V was trimmed by 4 bases and J by 9 bases, leaving 23 bases between them. As DNA, the CDR3 is TGTGCCAGCAGCCCAACCCCGGGGGCGGGATCGAGTGAGCAGTTCTTC. Translation gives CASSPTPGAGSSEQFF.

This clonotype has more than one count but fewer than ten. This sequence joins TRBV20-1 and TRBJ2-5; D is possibly TRBD2 (6 bases). Germline CDR1 and CDR2: DFQATT and SNEGSKA (reference sequence). The CDR3 covers 16 residues. V lost 5 bases to trimming and J lost 4 bases, with 23 bases between them. CDR3 nucleotide sequence: TGCAGTGCTCCCCGGCCTAGCGCTGGGGCAGGAGAGACCCAGTACTTC. It yields the protein CSAPRPSAGAGETQYF.